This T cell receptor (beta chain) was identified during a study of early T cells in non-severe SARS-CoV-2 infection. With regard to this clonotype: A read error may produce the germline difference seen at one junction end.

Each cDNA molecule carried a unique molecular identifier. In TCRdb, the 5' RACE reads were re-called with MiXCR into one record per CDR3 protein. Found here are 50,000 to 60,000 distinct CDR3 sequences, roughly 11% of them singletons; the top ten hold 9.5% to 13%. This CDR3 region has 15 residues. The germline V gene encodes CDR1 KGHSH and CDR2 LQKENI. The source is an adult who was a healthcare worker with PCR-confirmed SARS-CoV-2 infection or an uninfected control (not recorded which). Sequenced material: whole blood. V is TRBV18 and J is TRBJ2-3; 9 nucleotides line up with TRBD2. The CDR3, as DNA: TGTGCCAGCTCGCCACTAGCGGGCCCCACAGATACGCAGTATTTT. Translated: CASSPLAGPTDTQYF.